This paragraph covers one T cell receptor (beta chain) sequence. The antigen remains undetermined. The sample comes from a study of T-cell reconstitution after alpha-beta-depleted transplantation in children. The TCRbeta library was prepared with unique molecular identifiers. TCRdb fed the PCR reads into MiXCR, producing one record per CDR3 protein. Among 550,000 to 600,000 distinct CDR3 sequences listed, approximately 22% were seen once. Overall study results and limits: About two months after transplant, alpha-beta T cells reportedly came from several hundred expanded graft clones. At one year after transplant, newly produced T cells mostly accounted for T-cell counts and diversity.

V dropped 2 bases and J dropped 4 bases, with 13 bases sitting between them. The CDR3 has 15 residues. CDR1 LGHNA and CDR2 YSLEER come from the germline V gene. This sample comprised PBMCs, mostly from graft donor cells, obtained 360 days after TCRalphabeta/CD19-depleted stem cell transplant. The receptor was derived from a boy younger than two who had a stem cell transplant for acute myeloid leukemia, so the T cells may come from the graft donor. The chain employs TRBV4-3 and TRBJ2-3; D is unresolved. The CDR3 DNA sequence: TGCGCCAGCAGCCAACGCCATCCCCCGCCAGATACGCAGTATTTT. It is translated as CASSQRHPPPDTQYF.